The clone carrying this TCR beta chain was recorded many times. This CDR3 contains 15 residues. Looked up from germline, CDR1 is SGDLS and CDR2 is YYNGEE. The V and J ends lost 0 bases and 8 bases, in that order; junction bases with no gene match: 5. There were TCR beta CDR3 regions amplified from RNA transcripts. With the HTBI primer set, the TCR CDR3 went through a first round of RT-PCR. TCRdb fed the multiplex PCR reads into MiXCR, producing one record per CDR3 protein. Among fewer than 650,000 distinct CDR3 sequences listed, 12% to 15% were seen once. The sample originates from a study of T cells in Graves' hyperthyroidism and ophthalmopathy.

This chain joins TRBV9 and TRBJ2-1, with TRBD2 identical over 10 bases. The sequence was collected from a woman younger than 30 with Graves' ophthalmopathy. Sequenced sample: blood. Here the CDR3 DNA reads TGTGCCAGCAGCGTAGCTAGCGGGAGAAGCGATGAGCAGTTCTTC. This encodes CASSVASGRSDEQFF.